This T cell receptor (beta chain) was found in a study of identical twins. Findings of the study overall: The study found that models underestimated out-of-frame TCR alpha sharing in monozygotic twins. The presence of invariant MAIT and iNKT cells could partly confound analyses of zero-insertion sequences.

This CDR3 comprises 15 residues. Germline CDR1 reads LGHDT; CDR2 reads YNNKEL (reference sequence). After removal of 1 base from V and 9 bases from J, the junction contained 7 bases not matched to a gene. On this clonotype: Its antigen is undetermined.

Unique molecular identifiers were present on the cDNA, and a universal primer site came from template switching. TCRdb re-analysed the 5' RACE reads in MiXCR, keeping a single row per CDR3 protein. The table has approximately 240,000 distinct CDR3 sequences, over 12% seen once. What was sequenced was memory (CD45RO+) T cells sorted from blood. This clonotype was sampled from a woman between 18 and 30 years old in good health. This chain connects TRBV3-1 to TRBJ2-3; 10 bases agree with TRBD2. The CDR3 nucleotides are TGTGCCAGCAGCCAAGGAAGCGGGAGGGCGCTAACGCAGTATTTT. Translated: CASSQGSGRALTQYF.